This TCR beta chain was obtained from a study of tumor and adjacent non-tumor tissue in lung cancer. The CDR3 spans 20 residues. Germline V gene data show CDR1 as SGHNT and CDR2 as YENEEA. No cell sorting was done before RNA was extracted from the tissue. More than 3 cm separated this lung sample from the edge of the tumor. The library came from three nested PCR rounds adapted from ARM-PCR protocols. Using its own MiXCR run on the multiplex PCR reads, TCRdb lists one record per CDR3 protein. The sample yields 90,000 to 100,000 distinct CDR3 sequences, 80% seen once. A remark on this clonotype: Mismatch with germline at one junction end may stem from a read error.

The clonotype originates from a man in his sixties with small cell lung cancer. The sample taken for sequencing was distant non-tumor lung tissue. The chain recombines TRBV11-3 with TRBJ1-6; 8 bases are shared with TRBD1. The CDR3 nucleotides read TGTGCCAGCAGCCCTTCGGGGACAGGACCTTCTAGCTCCTGTAATTCACCCTTCCACTTT. This encodes CASSPSGTGPSSSCNSPFHF.